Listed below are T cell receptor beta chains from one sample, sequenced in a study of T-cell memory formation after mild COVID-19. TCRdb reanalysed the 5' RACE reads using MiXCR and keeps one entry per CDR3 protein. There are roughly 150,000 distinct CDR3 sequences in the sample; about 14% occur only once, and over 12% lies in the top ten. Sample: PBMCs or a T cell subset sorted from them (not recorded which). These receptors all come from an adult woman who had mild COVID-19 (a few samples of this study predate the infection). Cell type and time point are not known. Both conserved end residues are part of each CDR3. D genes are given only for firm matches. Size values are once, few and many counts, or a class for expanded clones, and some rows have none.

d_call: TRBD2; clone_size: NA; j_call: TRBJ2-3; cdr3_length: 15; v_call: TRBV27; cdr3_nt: TGTGCCAGCAGCATAGCGGGAGGGCACACAGATACGCAGTATTTT; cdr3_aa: CASSIAGGHTDTQYF
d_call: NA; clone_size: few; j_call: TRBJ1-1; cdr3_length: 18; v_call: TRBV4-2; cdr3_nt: TGTGCCAGCAGCCAAGTTTCTCGGATCAGGGGCACGGACACTGAAGCTTTCTTT; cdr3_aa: CASSQVSRIRGTDTEAFF
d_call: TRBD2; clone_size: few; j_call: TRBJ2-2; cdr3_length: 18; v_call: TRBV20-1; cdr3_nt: TGCAGTGCTAGAGCAAGGCCGGGACTAGCGGAAAACACCGGGGAGCTGTTTTTT; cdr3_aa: CSARARPGLAENTGELFF
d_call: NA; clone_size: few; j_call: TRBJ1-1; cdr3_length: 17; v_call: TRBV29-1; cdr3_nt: TGCAGCGTTGAAGGTGGCATGGTCTCATGGGGTAACACTGAAGCTTTCTTT; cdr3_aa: CSVEGGMVSWGNTEAFF
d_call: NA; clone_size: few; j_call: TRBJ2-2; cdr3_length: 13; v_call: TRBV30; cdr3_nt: TGTGCCTGGAATGGGGATTTAACCGGGGAGCTGTTTTTT; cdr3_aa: CAWNGDLTGELFF
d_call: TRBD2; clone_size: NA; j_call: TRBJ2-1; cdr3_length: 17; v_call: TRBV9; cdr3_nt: TGTGCCAGCAGCGTAGACGGCGGGAGACACTCCTACAATGAGCAGTTCTTC; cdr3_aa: CASSVDGGRHSYNEQFF
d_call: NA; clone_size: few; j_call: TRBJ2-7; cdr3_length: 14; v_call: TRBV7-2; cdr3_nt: TGTGCCAGCAGCTTAGTCGGGAACGAATACGAGCAGTACTTC; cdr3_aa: CASSLVGNEYEQYF
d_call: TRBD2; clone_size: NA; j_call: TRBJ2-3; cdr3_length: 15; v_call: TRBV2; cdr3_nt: TGTGCCAGCAGCCGAGCGGGGGGGCCCGCCGATACGCAGTATTTT; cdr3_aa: CASSRAGGPADTQYF
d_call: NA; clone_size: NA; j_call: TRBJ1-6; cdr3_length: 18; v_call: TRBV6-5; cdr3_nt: TGTGCCAGCAGTCGAGAAGTGGGTTTCGACTCCTATAATTCACCCCTCCACTTT; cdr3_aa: CASSREVGFDSYNSPLHF
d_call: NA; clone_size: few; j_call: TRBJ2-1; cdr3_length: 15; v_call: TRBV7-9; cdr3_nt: TGTGCCAGCAGCTTAGCCGGGTCCCTCGGCAATGAGCAGTTCTTC; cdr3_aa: CASSLAGSLGNEQFF
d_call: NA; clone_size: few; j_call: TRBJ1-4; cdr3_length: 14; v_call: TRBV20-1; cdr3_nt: TGCAGTGCTGCTCACGGGCCAACTAATGAAAAACTGTTTTTT; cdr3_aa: CSAAHGPTNEKLFF
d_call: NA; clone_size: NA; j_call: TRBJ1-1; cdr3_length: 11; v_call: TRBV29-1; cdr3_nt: TGCAGCGTTGTAAGGTCGAGTGAAGCTTTCTTT; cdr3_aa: CSVVRSSEAFF
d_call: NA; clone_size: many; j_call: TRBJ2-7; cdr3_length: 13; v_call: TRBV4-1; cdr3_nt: TGCGCCAGCAGCCAAGCCAGGGCGGGCGAGCAGTACTTC; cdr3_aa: CASSQARAGEQYF
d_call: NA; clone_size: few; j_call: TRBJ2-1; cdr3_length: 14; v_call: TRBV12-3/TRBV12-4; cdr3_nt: TGTGCCAGCAGTTTAGCGGGGGGGCCGGGTGAGCAGTTCTTC; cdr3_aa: CASSLAGGPGEQFF
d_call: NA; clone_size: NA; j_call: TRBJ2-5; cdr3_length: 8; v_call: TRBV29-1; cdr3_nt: TGCAGCGTTGGGGCCCAGTACTTC; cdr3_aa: CSVGAQYF
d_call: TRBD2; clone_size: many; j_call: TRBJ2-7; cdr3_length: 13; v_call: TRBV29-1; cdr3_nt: TGCAGCGTCCTGACTAGCGGGACCTACGAGCAGTACTTC; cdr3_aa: CSVLTSGTYEQYF
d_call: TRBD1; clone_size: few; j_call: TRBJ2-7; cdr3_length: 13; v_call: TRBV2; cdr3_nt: TGTGCCAGCAGGCCGACAGGGGACTACGAGCAGTACTTC; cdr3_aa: CASRPTGDYEQYF
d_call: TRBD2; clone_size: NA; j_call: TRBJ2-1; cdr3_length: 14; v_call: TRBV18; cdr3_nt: TGTGCCAGCTCGCCCGGGACTAGCGCCAGTGAGCAGTTCTTC; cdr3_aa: CASSPGTSASEQFF
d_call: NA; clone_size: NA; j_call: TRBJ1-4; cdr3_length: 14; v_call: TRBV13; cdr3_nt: TGTGCCAGCAGGAGGGGGACAACTAATGAAAAACTGTTTTTT; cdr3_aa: CASRRGTTNEKLFF
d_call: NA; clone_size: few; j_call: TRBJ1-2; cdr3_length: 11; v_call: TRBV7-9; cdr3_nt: TGTGCCAGCAGCTTAGCCTATGGCTACACCTTC; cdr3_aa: CASSLAYGYTF
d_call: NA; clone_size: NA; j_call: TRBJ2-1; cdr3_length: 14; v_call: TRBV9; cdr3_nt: TGTGCCAGCAGCGTAGAGGGGGGTTACAATGAGCAGTTCTTC; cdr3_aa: CASSVEGGYNEQFF
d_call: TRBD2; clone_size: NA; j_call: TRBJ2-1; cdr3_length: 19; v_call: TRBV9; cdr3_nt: TGTGCCAGCAGCCCATGGGGACTAGCGGGGGTGAGCTCCTACAATGAGCAGTTCTTC; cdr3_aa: CASSPWGLAGVSSYNEQFF
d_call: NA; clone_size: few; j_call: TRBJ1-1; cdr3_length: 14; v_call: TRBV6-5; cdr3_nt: TGTGCCAGCAGTCCCAGCGTTTCGAACACTGAAGCTTTCTTT; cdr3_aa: CASSPSVSNTEAFF
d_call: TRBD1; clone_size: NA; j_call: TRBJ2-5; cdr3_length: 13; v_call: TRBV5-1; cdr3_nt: TGCGCCAGCAGCTTTACAGGGGAAGAGACCCAGTACTTC; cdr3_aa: CASSFTGEETQYF
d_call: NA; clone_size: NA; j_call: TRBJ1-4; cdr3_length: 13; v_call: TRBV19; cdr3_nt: TGTGCCACTGCGCGGGGGATAAATGAAAAACTGTTTTTT; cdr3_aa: CATARGINEKLFF
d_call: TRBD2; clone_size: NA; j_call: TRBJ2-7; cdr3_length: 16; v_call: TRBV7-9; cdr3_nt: TGTGCCAGCAGCTTCGGGTGGCTAGCGGGAGTTAACGAGCAGTACTTC; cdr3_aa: CASSFGWLAGVNEQYF
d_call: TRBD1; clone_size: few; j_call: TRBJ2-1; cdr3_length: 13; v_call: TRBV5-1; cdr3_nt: TGCGCCAGCAGCCGGACAGGGGGCAATGAGCAGTTCTTC; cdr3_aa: CASSRTGGNEQFF
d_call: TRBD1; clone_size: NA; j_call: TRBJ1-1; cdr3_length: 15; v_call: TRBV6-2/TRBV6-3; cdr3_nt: TGTGCCAGCAGCCCCAGGGGGCTAGTGGACACTGAAGCTTTCTTT; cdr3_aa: CASSPRGLVDTEAFF
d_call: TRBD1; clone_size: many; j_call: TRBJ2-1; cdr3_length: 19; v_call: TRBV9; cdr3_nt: TGTGCCAGCAGCGTCTCTCAATCCACCCGGGACAGGGATTACAATGAGCAGTTCTTC; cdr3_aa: CASSVSQSTRDRDYNEQFF
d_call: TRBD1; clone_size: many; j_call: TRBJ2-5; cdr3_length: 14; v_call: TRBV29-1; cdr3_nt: TGCAGCGTACGTGAGACAGGGGTTTTGGAGACCCAGTACTTC; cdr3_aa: CSVRETGVLETQYF
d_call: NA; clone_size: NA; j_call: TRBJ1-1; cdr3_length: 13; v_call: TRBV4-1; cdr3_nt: TGCGCCAGCAGCCAAGTAGGGGGGACTGGCGCTTTCTTT; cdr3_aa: CASSQVGGTGAFF
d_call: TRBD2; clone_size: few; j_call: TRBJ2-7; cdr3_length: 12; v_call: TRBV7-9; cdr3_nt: TGTGCCAGCACCGTAGCGGGGGGGAAGAAGTACTTC; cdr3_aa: CASTVAGGKKYF
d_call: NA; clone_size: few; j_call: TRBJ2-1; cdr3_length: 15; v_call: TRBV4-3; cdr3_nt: TGCGCCAGCAGCCAAGGCATTGATAGCTCCCTCCGGGCGTTCTTC; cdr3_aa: CASSQGIDSSLRAFF